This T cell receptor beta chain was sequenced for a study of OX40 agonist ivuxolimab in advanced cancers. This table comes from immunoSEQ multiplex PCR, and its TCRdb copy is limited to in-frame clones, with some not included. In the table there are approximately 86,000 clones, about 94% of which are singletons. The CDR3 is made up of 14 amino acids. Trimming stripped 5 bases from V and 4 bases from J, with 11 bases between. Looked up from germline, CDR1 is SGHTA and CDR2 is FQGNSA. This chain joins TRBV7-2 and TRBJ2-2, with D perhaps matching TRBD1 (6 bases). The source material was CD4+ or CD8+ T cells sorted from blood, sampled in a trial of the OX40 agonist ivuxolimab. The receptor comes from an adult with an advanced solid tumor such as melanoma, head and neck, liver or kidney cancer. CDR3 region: CASSPTGSTGELFF. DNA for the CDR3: TGTGCCAGCAGCCCTACAGGGTCCACCGGGGAGCTGTTTTTT.